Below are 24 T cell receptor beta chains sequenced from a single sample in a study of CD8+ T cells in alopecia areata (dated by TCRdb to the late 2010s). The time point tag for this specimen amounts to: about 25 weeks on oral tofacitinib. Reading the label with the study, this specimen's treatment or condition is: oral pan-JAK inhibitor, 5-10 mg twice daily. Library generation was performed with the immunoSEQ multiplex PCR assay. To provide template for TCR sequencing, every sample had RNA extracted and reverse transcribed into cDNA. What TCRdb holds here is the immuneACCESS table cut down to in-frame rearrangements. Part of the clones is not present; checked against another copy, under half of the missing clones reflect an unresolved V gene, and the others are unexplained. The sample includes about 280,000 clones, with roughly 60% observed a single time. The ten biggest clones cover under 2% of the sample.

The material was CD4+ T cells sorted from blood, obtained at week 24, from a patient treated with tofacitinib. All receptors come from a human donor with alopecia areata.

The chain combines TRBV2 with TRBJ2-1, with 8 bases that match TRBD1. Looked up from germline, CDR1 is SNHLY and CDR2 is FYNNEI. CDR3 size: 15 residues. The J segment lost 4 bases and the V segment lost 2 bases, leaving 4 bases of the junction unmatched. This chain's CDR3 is CASSERGTGYNEQFF. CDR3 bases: TGTGCCAGCAGTGAAAGGGGGACAGGATACAATGAGCAGTTCTTC. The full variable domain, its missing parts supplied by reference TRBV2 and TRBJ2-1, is EPEVTQTPSHQVTQMGQEVILRCVPISNHLYFYWYRQILGQKVEFLVSFYNNEISEKSEIFDDQFSVERPDGSNFTLKIRSTKLEDSAMYFCASSERGTGYNEQFFGPGTRLTVL.

The CDR3 bases are TGTGCCAGCTCACCGAGACAGGGGGTTAACTATGGCTACACCTTC. Translating it yields CASSPRQGVNYGYTF. The chain combines TRBV18 with TRBJ1-2, with TRBD1 matching over 9 bases. V trimming: 3 bases; J trimming: 1 base; junction bases outside the gene matches: 3. The CDR3 loop spans 15 amino acids. CDR1 KGHSH and CDR2 LQKENI come from the germline V gene.

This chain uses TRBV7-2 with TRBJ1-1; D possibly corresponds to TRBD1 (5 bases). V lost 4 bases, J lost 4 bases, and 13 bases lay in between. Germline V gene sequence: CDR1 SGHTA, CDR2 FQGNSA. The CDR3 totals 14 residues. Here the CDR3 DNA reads TGTGCCAGCAGCTACGATCAGGGTTCCACTGAAGCTTTCTTT. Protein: CASSYDQGSTEAFF.

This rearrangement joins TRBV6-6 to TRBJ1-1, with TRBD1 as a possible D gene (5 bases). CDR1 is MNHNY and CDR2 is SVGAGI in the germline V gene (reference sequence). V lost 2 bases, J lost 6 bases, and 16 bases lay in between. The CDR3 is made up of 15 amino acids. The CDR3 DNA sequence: TGTGCCAGCAGTTACCCCCGGGGGGGAGAGGCTGAAGCTTTCTTT. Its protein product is CASSYPRGGEAEAFF.

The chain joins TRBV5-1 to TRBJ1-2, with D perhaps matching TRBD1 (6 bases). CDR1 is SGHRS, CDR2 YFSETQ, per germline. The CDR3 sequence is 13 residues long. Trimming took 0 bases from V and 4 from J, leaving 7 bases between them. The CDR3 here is CASSLADSYGYTF. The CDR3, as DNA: TGCGCCAGCAGCTTGGCGGACAGCTATGGCTACACCTTC.

The CDR3 bases are TGTGCCTGGACCCGACAGGGGACCTATGGCTACACCTTC. Translating it yields CAWTRQGTYGYTF. The V call is TRBV30, the J call TRBJ1-2; TRBD1 aligns across 8 bases. V shed 4 bases, J shed 4 bases, and the junction held 5 bases outside the gene matches. The CDR3 totals 13 residues. Germline V gene lookup returns CDR1 GTSNPN and CDR2 SVGIG (reference sequence). Looking up the rest from reference TRBV30 and TRBJ1-2 gives the full variable domain: SQTIHQWPATLVQPVGSPLSLECTVEGTSNPNLYWYRQAAGRGLQLLFYSVGIGQISSEVPQNLSASRPQDRQFILSSKKLLLSDSGFYLCAWTRQGTYGYTFGSGTRLTVV.

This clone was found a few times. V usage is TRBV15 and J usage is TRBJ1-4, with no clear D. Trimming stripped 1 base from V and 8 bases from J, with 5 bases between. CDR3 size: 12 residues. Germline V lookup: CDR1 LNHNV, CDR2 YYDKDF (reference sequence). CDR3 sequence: CATSRAGEKLFF. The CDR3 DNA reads TGTGCCACCAGCAGAGCGGGGGAAAAACTGTTTTTT.

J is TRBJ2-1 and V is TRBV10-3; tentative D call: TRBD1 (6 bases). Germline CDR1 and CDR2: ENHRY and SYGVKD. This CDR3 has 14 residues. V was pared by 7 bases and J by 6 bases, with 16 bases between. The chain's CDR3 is CAITAGAIINEQFF. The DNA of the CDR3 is TGTGCCATCACCGCAGGGGCTATCATCAATGAGCAGTTCTTC.

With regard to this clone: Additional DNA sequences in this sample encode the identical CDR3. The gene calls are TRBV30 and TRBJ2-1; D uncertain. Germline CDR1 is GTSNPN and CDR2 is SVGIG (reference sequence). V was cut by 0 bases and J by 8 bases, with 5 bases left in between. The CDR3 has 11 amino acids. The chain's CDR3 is CAWSVRDEQFF. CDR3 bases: TGTGCCTGGAGTGTGAGAGATGAGCAGTTCTTC.

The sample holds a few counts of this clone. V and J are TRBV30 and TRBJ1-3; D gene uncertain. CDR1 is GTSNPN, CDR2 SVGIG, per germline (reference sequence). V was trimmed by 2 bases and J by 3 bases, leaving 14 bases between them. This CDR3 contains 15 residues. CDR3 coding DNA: TGTGCCTGGAGTCGCTCTTCAGGACTTGGAAACACCATATATTTT. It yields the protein CAWSRSSGLGNTIYF.

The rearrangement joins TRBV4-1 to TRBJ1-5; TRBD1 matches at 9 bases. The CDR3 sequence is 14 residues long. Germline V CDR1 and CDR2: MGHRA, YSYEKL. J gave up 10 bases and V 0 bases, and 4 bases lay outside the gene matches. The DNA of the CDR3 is TGCGCCAGCAGCCAAGAACAGGGGGCAGGTCCCCAGCATTTT. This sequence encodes CASSQEQGAGPQHF.

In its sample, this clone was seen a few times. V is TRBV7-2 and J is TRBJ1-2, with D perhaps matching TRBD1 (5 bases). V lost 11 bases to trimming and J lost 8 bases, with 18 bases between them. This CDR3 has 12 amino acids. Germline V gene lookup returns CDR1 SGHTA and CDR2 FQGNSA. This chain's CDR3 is CAGKAAGLGYTF. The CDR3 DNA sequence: TGTGCCGGAAAGGCGGCAGGGCTCGGCTACACCTTC.

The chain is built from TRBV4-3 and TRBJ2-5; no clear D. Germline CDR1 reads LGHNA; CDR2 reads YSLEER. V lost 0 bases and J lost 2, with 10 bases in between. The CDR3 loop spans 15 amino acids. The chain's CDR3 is CASSQDLTAQETQYF. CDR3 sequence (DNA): TGCGCCAGCAGCCAAGATCTAACAGCACAAGAGACCCAGTACTTC.

The CDR3 is CASSFLATSGAYEQYF. The CDR3 DNA is TGTGCCAGCAGCTTCCTGGCGACTAGCGGGGCCTACGAGCAGTACTTC. J is TRBJ2-7 and V is TRBV5-4, with 11 bases that match TRBD2. Unmatched junction bases numbered 6, after V lost 2 bases and J lost 2 bases. Germline V gives CDR1 SGHNT, CDR2 YYREEE (reference sequence). The CDR3 runs 16 residues. The variable domain in full, with the rest retrieved from reference TRBV5-4 and TRBJ2-7, is ETGVTQSPTHLIKTRGQQVTLRCSSQSGHNTVSWYQQALGQGPQFIFQYYREEENGRGNFPPRFSGLQFPNYSSELNVNALELDDSALYLCASSFLATSGAYEQYFGPGTRLTVT.

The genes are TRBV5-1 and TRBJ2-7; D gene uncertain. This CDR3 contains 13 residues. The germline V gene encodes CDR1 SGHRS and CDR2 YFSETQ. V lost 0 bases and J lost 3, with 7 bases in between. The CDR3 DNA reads TGCGCCAGCAGCTTGGAGCTAAGCTACGAGCAGTACTTC. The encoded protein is CASSLELSYEQYF.

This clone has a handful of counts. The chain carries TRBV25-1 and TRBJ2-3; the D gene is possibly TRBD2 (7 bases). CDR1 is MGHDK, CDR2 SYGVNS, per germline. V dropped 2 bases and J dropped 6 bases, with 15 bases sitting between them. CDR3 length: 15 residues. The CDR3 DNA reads TGTGCCAGCAGTGAACGGACGGGGGGCCTGGATACGCAGTATTTT. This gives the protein CASSERTGGLDTQYF.

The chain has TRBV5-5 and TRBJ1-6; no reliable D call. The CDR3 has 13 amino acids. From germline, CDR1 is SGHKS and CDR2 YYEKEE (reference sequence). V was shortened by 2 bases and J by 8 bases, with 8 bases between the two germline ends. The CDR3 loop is CASSLSWDSPLHF. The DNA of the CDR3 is TGTGCCAGCAGCTTATCCTGGGATTCACCCCTCCACTTT.

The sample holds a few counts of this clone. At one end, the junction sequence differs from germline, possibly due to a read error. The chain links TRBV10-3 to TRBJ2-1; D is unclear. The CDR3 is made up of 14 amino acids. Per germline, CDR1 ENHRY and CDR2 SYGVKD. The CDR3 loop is CAINEDMAYNEQFF. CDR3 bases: TGTGCCATCAATGAGGATATGGCCTACAATGAGCAGTTCTTC.

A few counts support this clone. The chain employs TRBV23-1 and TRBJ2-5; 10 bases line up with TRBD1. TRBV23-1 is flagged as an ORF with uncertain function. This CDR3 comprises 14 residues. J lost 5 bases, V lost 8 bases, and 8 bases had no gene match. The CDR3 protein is CASGNRDRGETQYF. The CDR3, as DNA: TGCGCCAGCGGAAATCGGGACAGGGGCGAGACCCAGTACTTC.

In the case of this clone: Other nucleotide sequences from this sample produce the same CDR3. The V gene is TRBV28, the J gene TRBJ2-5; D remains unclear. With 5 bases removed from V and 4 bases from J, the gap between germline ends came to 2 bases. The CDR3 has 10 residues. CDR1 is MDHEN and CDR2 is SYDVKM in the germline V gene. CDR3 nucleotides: TGTGCCAGCAGTCTAGAGACCCAGTACTTC. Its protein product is CASSLETQYF.

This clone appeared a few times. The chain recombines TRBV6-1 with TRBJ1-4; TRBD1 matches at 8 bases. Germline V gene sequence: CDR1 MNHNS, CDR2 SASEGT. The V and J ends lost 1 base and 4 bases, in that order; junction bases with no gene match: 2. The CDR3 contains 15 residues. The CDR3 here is CASSEDRGFNEKLFF. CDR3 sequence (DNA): TGTGCCAGCAGTGAAGACAGGGGGTTTAATGAAAAACTGTTTTTT.

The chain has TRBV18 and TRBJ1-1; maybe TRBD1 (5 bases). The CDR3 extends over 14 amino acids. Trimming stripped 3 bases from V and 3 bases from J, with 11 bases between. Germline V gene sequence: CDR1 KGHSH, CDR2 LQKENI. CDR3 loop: CASSPRQKDTEAFF. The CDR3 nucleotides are TGTGCCAGCTCACCCAGACAGAAGGACACTGAAGCTTTCTTT.

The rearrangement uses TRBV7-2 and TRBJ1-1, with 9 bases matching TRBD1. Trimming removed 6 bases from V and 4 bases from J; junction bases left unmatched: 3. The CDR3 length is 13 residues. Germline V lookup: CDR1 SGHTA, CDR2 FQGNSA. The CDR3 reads CASSLTGGTEAFF. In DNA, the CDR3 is TGTGCCAGCAGTCTGACAGGGGGCACTGAAGCTTTCTTT.

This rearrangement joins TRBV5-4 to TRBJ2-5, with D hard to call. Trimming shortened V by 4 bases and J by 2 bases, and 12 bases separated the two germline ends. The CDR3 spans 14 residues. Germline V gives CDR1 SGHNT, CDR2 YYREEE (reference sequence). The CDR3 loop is CASSPLVGQETQYF. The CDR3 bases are TGTGCCAGCAGCCCCCTGGTGGGGCAAGAGACCCAGTACTTC.